Below, 24 T cell receptor beta chains from the same sample are listed, as sequenced in a study of T cells in Graves' hyperthyroidism and ophthalmopathy. Amplified TCR beta CDR3 regions came from RNA transcripts. HTBI primers were used for first-round RT-PCR of the TCR CDR3. TCRdb itself ran the multiplex PCR reads through MiXCR, one entry per CDR3 protein. The sample records about 540,000 distinct CDR3 sequences, around 42% being singletons. The material sequenced was peripheral blood or thyroid tissue (not recorded which). These receptors were obtained from a woman aged 18 to 35 with Graves' hyperthyroidism.

The chain uses TRBV20-1 and TRBJ2-7; D gene unclear. CDR1 DFQATT and CDR2 SNEGSKA come from the germline V gene (reference sequence). Trimming removed 0 bases from V and 3 bases from J, with 9 bases in between. The CDR3 runs 13 residues. The CDR3 bases are TGCAGTGCTAGAGATCCCAGAAACTACGAGCAGTACTTC. Amino acid sequence: CSARDPRNYEQYF.

This clonotype showed up just once. The chain employs TRBV2 and TRBJ2-1; 11 bases fit TRBD2. Germline loops: CDR1 SNHLY, CDR2 FYNNEI. With 5 bases clipped from V and 8 bases from J, the junction kept 11 bases outside the gene matches. The CDR3 is 16 amino acids. The CDR3 loop reads CASSITTSGISYEQFF. The CDR3 nucleotides are TGTGCCAGCAGTATAACGACTAGCGGGATATCTTATGAGCAGTTCTTC.

This clonotype was observed at least ten times. The V gene is TRBV5-1, the J gene TRBJ2-6; 8 positions match TRBD2. CDR3 length equals 18 residues. The V segment lost 0 bases and the J segment 0 bases; nucleotides outside the gene matches: 5. Germline assignment: CDR1 SGHRS and CDR2 YFSETQ. In DNA, the CDR3 is TGCGCCAGCAGCTTGGAAGTAGCGGGGTACTCTGGGGCCAACGTCCTGACTTTC. This gives the protein CASSLEVAGYSGANVLTF.

The chain joins TRBV4-1 to TRBJ1-5; 7 bases match TRBD1. Germline lookup yields CDR1 MGHRA and CDR2 YSYEKL. This CDR3 spans 15 amino acids. Trimming cost V 0 bases and J 11 bases; bases outside gene matches: 10. The CDR3 DNA sequence: TGCGCCAGCAGCCAAGATCTGAGGGGGCTAGAGACCCAGCATTTT. This codes for CASSQDLRGLETQHF.

To note about this clonotype: A much larger clone lies one base from this, so it may be a read error. The rearrangement joins TRBV5-4 to TRBJ2-2, with D perhaps assigned TRBD1 or TRBD2 (6 bases each). Germline-derived CDR1 and CDR2 are SGHNT and YYREEE (reference sequence). This CDR3 is 16 amino acids long. V was pared by 7 bases and J by 4 bases, with 20 bases between. The CDR3 protein is CASGGRDFTGTGELFF. Written as DNA, the CDR3 is TGTGCCAGCGGGGGCAGGGACTTCACGGGCACCGGGGAGCTGTTTTTT.

The V call is TRBV5-1, the J call TRBJ1-2, with D possibly matching TRBD1 (5 bases). The CDR3 is made up of 12 amino acids. V was pared by 3 bases and J by 10 bases, with 13 bases between. Germline loops: CDR1 SGHRS, CDR2 YFSETQ. The DNA for the CDR3 is TGCGCCAGCAGCTCGGGACTAAGCTCCTACACCTTC. Protein product: CASSSGLSSYTF.

This clonotype was counted at least ten times. The rearrangement uses TRBV4-1 and TRBJ2-7; maybe TRBD1 (5 bases). The germline gives CDR1 MGHRA, CDR2 YSYEKL. This CDR3 is built from 13 residues. Trimming shortened V by 4 bases and J by 4 bases, and 11 bases separated the two germline ends. CDR3 protein: CASSRGQEYEQYF. CDR3 bases: TGCGCCAGCAGCCGAGGACAAGAGTACGAGCAGTACTTC.

Ten or more counts support this clonotype. The CDR3 DNA reads as TGCAGTGCTAGAGTTTCAGGATTTGGCACCGGGGAGCTGTTTTTT. Amino acids: CSARVSGFGTGELFF. The V call is TRBV20-1, the J call TRBJ2-2; D ambiguous. Germline-derived CDR1 and CDR2 are DFQATT and SNEGSKA (reference sequence). Trimming took 1 base from V and 4 from J, leaving 13 bases between them. CDR3 length equals 15 residues.

This rearrangement joins TRBV29-1 to TRBJ2-5; tentatively, D is TRBD1 (8 bases). Germline CDR1 is SQVTM and CDR2 is ANQGSEA. The CDR3 spans 15 residues. The V and J ends lost 7 bases and 6 bases respectively, with 24 bases between them. CDR3 sequence (DNA): TGCAGCGCCCCAGGGGGCGCGGGAGATGTAAAGACCCAGTACTTC. Amino acids: CSAPGGAGDVKTQYF.

This clonotype has a count of ten or more. V is TRBV6-7 and J is TRBJ2-7; possibly TRBD1 for D (5 bases). Being an ORF, TRBV6-7 has a function that is uncertain. V dropped 10 bases and J dropped 0 bases, with 13 bases sitting between them. This CDR3 spans 13 amino acids. The chain's CDR3 is CANLDKNSYEQYF. CDR3 nucleotide sequence: TGTGCCAATCTGGACAAGAACTCCTACGAGCAGTACTTC.

The rearrangement uses TRBV20-1 and TRBJ1-6; D perhaps matches TRBD1 (5 bases). Looked up from germline, CDR1 is DFQATT and CDR2 is SNEGSKA (reference sequence). This CDR3 is built from 14 residues. The V gene lost 0 bases and the J gene lost 7 bases, with 10 bases spanning the gap. The CDR3 loop is CSARDLGTNSPLHF. CDR3 DNA sequence: TGCAGTGCTAGAGATTTAGGGACCAATTCACCCCTCCACTTT.

The J gene is TRBJ2-7, the V gene TRBV3-1, with D unclear. The V gene lost 6 bases and the J gene lost 1 base, with 16 bases spanning the gap. The CDR3 is made up of 15 amino acids. The germline CDR1 and CDR2 sequences are LGHDT and YNNKEL (reference sequence). The CDR3 protein is CASSYETGSSYEQYF. As DNA, the CDR3 is TGTGCCAGCAGTTACGAAACGGGTTCTTCCTACGAGCAGTACTTC.

This clonotype has ten or more counts. The CDR3 here is CASSQGFSEKLFF. The CDR3 DNA follows: TGTGCCAGCAGTCAAGGGTTCAGTGAAAAACTGTTTTTT. This chain joins TRBV6-1 and TRBJ1-4; D not certain. V was trimmed by 5 bases and J by 7 bases, leaving 11 bases between them. From germline, CDR1 is MNHNS and CDR2 SASEGT. CDR3 size: 13 residues.

This clonotype was observed at least ten times. The V call is TRBV12-3 or TRBV12-4, the J call TRBJ1-3; D remains ambiguous. The CDR3 spans 13 residues. With 6 bases removed from V and 2 bases from J, the gap between germline ends came to 8 bases. The CDR3 DNA reads as TGTGCCAGCAGCCTATTTACTGGAAACACCATATATTTT. Translated: CASSLFTGNTIYF.

This clonotype appeared many times. The chain employs TRBV10-1 and TRBJ2-5; weak D call: TRBD1 (5 bases). Germline loops: CDR1 WNHNN, CDR2 SYGVQD (reference sequence). V lost 4 bases, J lost 3 bases, and 9 bases lay in between. CDR3 length: 13 amino acids. CDR3: CASSGTPEETQYF. DNA for the CDR3: TGCGCCAGCAGTGGGACACCTGAAGAGACCCAGTACTTC.

In this sample, this clonotype turned up many times. The chain links TRBV12-3 or TRBV12-4 to TRBJ1-5; D gene ambiguous. The ends were cut back, 4 bases at V and 7 bases at J, with 8 bases in the middle. The CDR3 extends over 12 amino acids. This CDR3 reads CASSSREQPQHF. The CDR3 DNA follows: TGTGCCAGCAGTTCCCGGGAGCAGCCCCAGCATTTT.

This clonotype was detected only a few times. This chain joins TRBV5-1 and TRBJ1-6; 8 bases line up with TRBD1. Germline-derived CDR1 and CDR2 are SGHRS and YFSETQ. The J segment lost 3 bases and the V segment lost 2 bases, leaving 10 bases of the junction unmatched. This CDR3 is built from 18 residues. The CDR3, as DNA: TGCGCCAGCAGCTTACAATCCCAGGGGGCACGCTATAATTCACCCCTCCACTTT. It specifies CASSLQSQGARYNSPLHF.

V gene TRBV7-4 combines with J gene TRBJ1-2, with D perhaps TRBD1 (5 bases). V shed 3 bases and J shed 7 bases, with 12 bases lying between them. The CDR3 runs 13 residues. The V gene's germline CDR1 is SGHVT and CDR2 SQSDAQ. DNA for the CDR3: TGTGCCAGCAGCTTTATCGCGGGGCTTGGCTACACCTTC. Amino acids: CASSFIAGLGYTF. Full variable domain (rest looked up from reference TRBV7-4 and TRBJ1-2): GAGVSQSPRYKVAKRGRDVALRCDSISGHVTLYWYRQTLGQGSEVLTYSQSDAQRDKSGRPSGRFSAERPERSVSTLKIQRTEQGDSAVYLCASSFIAGLGYTFGSGTRLTVV.

The chain combines TRBV10-3 with TRBJ1-1; D uncertain. CDR1 is ENHRY and CDR2 is SYGVKD in the germline V gene. CDR3 length: 12 amino acids. Trimming cost V 0 bases and J 7 bases, with 6 bases left between them. This CDR3 is CAISESTGEAFF. For the CDR3, the DNA is TGTGCCATCAGTGAGTCGACCGGTGAAGCTTTCTTT.

The chain carries TRBV9 and TRBJ1-5, with 7 bases that match TRBD1. V was pared by 9 bases and J by 2 bases, with 11 bases of the junction left unmatched. Germline CDR1 is SGDLS and CDR2 is YYNGEE. This CDR3 is 15 amino acids long. Here the CDR3 reads CAISENRGRNQPQHF. CDR3 DNA: TGTGCCATCAGTGAGAACAGGGGCCGCAATCAGCCCCAGCATTTT.

This chain connects TRBV6-6 to TRBJ1-5, with unresolved D. Per germline, CDR1 MNHNY and CDR2 SVGAGI (reference sequence). V lost 0 bases to trimming and J lost 4 bases, with 10 bases between them. CDR3 length: 15 amino acids. CDR3 protein: CASSYSWQANQPQHF. CDR3 coding DNA: TGTGCCAGCAGTTACTCTTGGCAAGCTAATCAGCCCCAGCATTTT.

This clonotype occurred many times. The rearrangement links TRBV10-3 to TRBJ2-7; 8 nucleotides match TRBD1. Germline V CDR1 and CDR2: ENHRY, SYGVKD. Unmatched junction bases numbered 19, after V lost 6 bases and J lost 9 bases. This CDR3 comprises 16 residues. The CDR3 DNA is TGTGCCATCAGAAACATCACGGTGGCAGGGGGCGAGGGGCAGTACTTC. Amino acids: CAIRNITVAGGEGQYF.

There are many counts of this clonotype. V usage is TRBV7-9 and J usage is TRBJ2-7; unclear D gene. Deletions cut 1 base from V and 4 bases from J, with 11 bases between. CDR3 size: 14 residues. Germline assignment: CDR1 SEHNR and CDR2 FQNEAQ (reference sequence). CDR3 sequence reads: CASSLDWGSYEQYF. CDR3 bases: TGTGCCAGCAGCTTAGATTGGGGTTCGTACGAGCAGTACTTC.

This clonotype has at least ten counts. V is TRBV15 and J is TRBJ2-7; 11 nucleotides align to TRBD2. CDR1 and CDR2 (germline): LNHNV, YYDKDF (reference sequence). CDR3 length: 15 amino acids. The ends lost 1 base at V and 3 bases at J; junction bases unmatched: 2. CDR3 coding DNA: TGTGCCACCAGCAGAGGTACTAGCGGGGGCTACGAGCAGTACTTC. Residues: CATSRGTSGGYEQYF.